This TCR beta chain was sequenced during a study of identical twins. About this clonotype itself: What it binds is not known.

Unique molecular identifiers were in the cDNA, with template-switch universal primer binding. TCRdb ran MiXCR on the 5' RACE reads and lists one entry per CDR3 protein. Seen here are hundreds of thousands of distinct CDR3 sequences, under 9% observed once, and the top ten hold 0.75% to 1%. CDR3 length: 15 amino acids. With V trimmed by 4 bases and J by 7 bases, 13 bases remained unmatched. Germline V gives CDR1 SGHAT, CDR2 FQDESV (reference sequence). Study findings and constraints: Abundant beta clonotypes from cord blood bore fewer insertions; memory repertoires lacked this pattern.

The data were also submitted as part of a second study, on yellow fever vaccine responses in identical twins.

Sequencing input: PBMCs. The clonotype comes from a young woman in good health. The chain has TRBV11-1 and TRBJ2-7, with 7 bases lining up with TRBD1. CDR3 loop: CASSSHGTAPGEQYF. The CDR3 DNA reads as TGTGCCAGCAGCTCCCACGGGACAGCCCCGGGGGAGCAGTACTTC.